This T cell receptor (beta chain) derives from a study of T-cell reconstitution after alpha-beta-depleted transplantation in children. Overall study results and limits: About two months after transplant, alpha-beta T cells reportedly came from several hundred expanded graft clones. Fresh T-cell production supplied most of the T-cell counts and diversity seen one year after transplant.

Germline V lookup: CDR1 MNHEY, CDR2 SVGAGI. V was cut by 3 bases and J by 8 bases, with 13 bases left in between. The length of the CDR3 is 14 residues. During its preparation, the TCRbeta library received unique molecular identifiers. From the PCR reads, TCRdb called clonotypes with MiXCR, one entry per CDR3 protein. The sample carries about 600,000 distinct CDR3 sequences, approximately 22% recorded once. This clonotype was seen a few times. Its target is not known. The receptor comes from a boy under two years old who had a stem cell transplant for acute myeloid leukemia, so the T cells may come from the graft donor. J is TRBJ1-4 and V is TRBV6-5; TRBD1 might be the D (5 bases). The input for sequencing was PBMCs, mostly from graft donor cells, taken 360 days after TCRalphabeta/CD19-depleted stem cell transplant. In DNA, the CDR3 is TGTGCCAGCAGTTATCATGGAAGGGGAGAAAAACTGTTTTTT. It translates to CASSYHGRGEKLFF.